One sample yielded the 26 T cell receptor beta chains listed below, sequenced in a study of neoadjuvant anti-PD-1 for oral cavity cancer. Time point denoted: after neoadjuvant nivolumab, at surgical resection. Sequenced by immunoSEQ multiplex PCR; TCRdb stores in-frame clones only, minus some. Of over 65,000 clones detected, about 85% appear once; the ten largest clones hold nearly 3.5%. The sequenced sample was PBMCs, obtained after nivolumab (anti-PD-1) treatment. These receptor sequences come from a person aged 35 to 85 with oral cavity squamous cell carcinoma.

The chain recombines TRBV28 with TRBJ2-3; D ambiguous. The CDR3 is 11 amino acids. The germline V and J ends were trimmed by 5 bases and 6 bases, with 6 bases remaining between them. Germline V gene data show CDR1 as MDHEN and CDR2 as SYDVKM. The CDR3 sequence is CASSNGDTQYF. Here the CDR3 DNA reads TGTGCCAGCAGTAACGGGGATACGCAGTATTTT.

This clone turned up a few times. This rearrangement joins TRBV5-1 to TRBJ2-7, with no clear D. V lost 4 bases and J lost 2, with 7 bases in between. Germline CDR1 SGHRS, CDR2 YFSETQ. The CDR3 length is 12 residues. CDR3 DNA sequence: TGCGCCAGCAGCAAGTACGCCTACGAGCAGTACTTC. This codes for CASSKYAYEQYF.

V gene TRBV16 combines with J gene TRBJ1-2, with TRBD1 matching over 10 bases. The CDR3 is 15 amino acids. The V segment lost 0 bases and the J segment 7 bases; nucleotides outside the gene matches: 5. CDR1 KGHSY and CDR2 FQNENV come from the germline V gene. The CDR3 bases are TGTGCCAGCAGCCAATCGCGGGGGACAGGGGTTGGCTACACCTTC. As protein: CASSQSRGTGVGYTF.

This clone was detected only once. CDR3 bases: TGTGCCAGCAGCTTAGCCAGCGGGAGACGCGAGACCCAGTACTTC. Encoded protein: CASSLASGRRETQYF. This rearrangement joins TRBV7-8 to TRBJ2-5, with 8 bases identical to TRBD2. This CDR3 region has 15 residues. Germline CDR1 and CDR2: SGHVS and FQNEAQ. The J segment lost 5 bases and the V segment lost 0 bases, leaving 5 bases of the junction unmatched. The full variable domain, rest sourced from reference TRBV7-8 and TRBJ2-5, is GAGVSQSPRYKVAKRGQDVALRCDPISGHVSLFWYQQALGQGPEFLTYFQNEAQLDKSGLPSDRFFAERPEGSVSTLKIQRTQQEDSAVYLCASSLASGRRETQYFGPGTRLLVL.

V usage is TRBV5-1 and J usage is TRBJ2-7, with 9 positions matching TRBD1. Germline loops: CDR1 SGHRS, CDR2 YFSETQ. The trim removed 7 bases at V and 3 bases at J, leaving 2 bases unmatched. The length of the CDR3 is 12 residues. CDR3 sequence (DNA): TGCGCCAGCCGGGACAGGGACTACGAGCAGTACTTC. Protein sequence: CASRDRDYEQYF.

This sequence joins TRBV27 and TRBJ2-7, with 8 bases lining up with TRBD1. Germline trimming cut 6 bases from V and 4 bases from J; bases unmatched to any gene: 8. This CDR3 has 14 amino acids. Germline V lookup: CDR1 MNHEY, CDR2 SMNVEV (reference sequence). CDR3 residues: CASREDRAVYEQYF. CDR3 nucleotides: TGTGCCAGCAGGGAGGACAGGGCGGTTTACGAGCAGTACTTC.

The chain is built from TRBV20-1 and TRBJ2-7; weak D call: TRBD1 (5 bases). V dropped 4 bases and J dropped 4 bases, with 8 bases sitting between them. CDR1 DFQATT and CDR2 SNEGSKA come from the germline V gene (reference sequence). CDR3 size: 11 residues. As DNA, the CDR3 is TGCAGTGCTAAGGGGAATTACGAGCAGTACTTC. Translating it yields CSAKGNYEQYF.

This clone was seen only once. The genes are TRBV30 and TRBJ2-7; weak D call: TRBD2 (5 bases). The CDR3 length is 14 residues. V was trimmed by 0 bases and J by 5 bases, leaving 14 bases between them. Germline V CDR1 and CDR2: GTSNPN, SVGIG (reference sequence). For the CDR3, the DNA is TGTGCCTGGAGTGTACCCGGGATGCAAAACGAGCAGTACTTC. Translating it yields CAWSVPGMQNEQYF.

The table lists this clone with a count of one. The gene calls are TRBV9 and TRBJ1-2; no clear D gene. CDR3 size: 15 residues. Trimming left V 4 bases short and J 4 bases short, with 17 bases between. Germline V gene lookup returns CDR1 SGDLS and CDR2 YYNGEE. Here the CDR3 DNA reads TGTGCCAGCAGCTTGTCCGAGACCCTATCCTATGGCTACACCTTC. It is translated as CASSLSETLSYGYTF.

The chain carries TRBV4-2 and TRBJ2-2; 9 nucleotides agree with TRBD1. The CDR3 consists of 16 residues. V gave up 0 bases and J gave up 10 bases; unmatched junction bases: 9. Germline CDR1 and CDR2: LGHNA and YNFKEQ. CDR3 loop: CASSQDYGTGNEELFF. The DNA for the CDR3 is TGTGCCAGCAGCCAAGATTATGGGACAGGGAACGAGGAGCTGTTTTTT.

The V and J genes are TRBV30 and TRBJ1-5; D remains ambiguous. Germline V CDR1 and CDR2: GTSNPN, SVGIG (reference sequence). The CDR3 contains 13 residues. V was clipped by 4 bases and J by 5 bases, with 12 bases between them. As DNA, the CDR3 is TGTGCCTGGACGTCTCAGGCGGATCAGCCCCAGCATTTT. Translating gives CAWTSQADQPQHF. Together with reference TRBV30 and TRBJ1-5, the CDR3 gives the full variable domain: SQTIHQWPATLVQPVGSPLSLECTVEGTSNPNLYWYRQAAGRGLQLLFYSVGIGQISSEVPQNLSASRPQDRQFILSSKKLLLSDSGFYLCAWTSQADQPQHFGDGTRLSIL.

This clone qualifies as medium-sized. The chain has TRBV10-2 and TRBJ2-7, with D perhaps matching TRBD2 (5 bases). The CDR3 spans 13 residues. V was shortened by 2 bases and J by 2 bases, with 7 bases between the two germline ends. The germline CDR1 and CDR2 sequences are WSHSY and SAAADI. The CDR3 loop is CASSEQRPYEQYF. CDR3 bases: TGCGCCAGCAGTGAGCAGCGGCCCTACGAGCAGTACTTC.

This chain joins TRBV7-9 and TRBJ1-1; no firm D call. There are 13 residues in the CDR3. Germline V gene data show CDR1 as SEHNR and CDR2 as FQNEAQ (reference sequence). V was pared by 1 base and J by 3 bases, with 6 bases between. For the CDR3, the DNA is TGTGCCAGCAGCTTAGTCACTCACACTGAAGCTTTCTTT. Its translation: CASSLVTHTEAFF.

The chain uses TRBV6-6 and TRBJ1-1; the D is unclear. CDR1 is MNHNY, CDR2 SVGAGI, per germline (reference sequence). CDR3 length equals 13 residues. V was trimmed by 8 bases and J by 0 bases, leaving 10 bases between them. In DNA, the CDR3 is TGTGCCAGCGTTAGGGTAATGAACACTGAAGCTTTCTTT. Its protein product is CASVRVMNTEAFF.

This clone was seen only a few times. This rearrangement joins TRBV10-3 to TRBJ2-2; no reliable D call. The ends were cut back, 3 bases at V and 1 base at J, with 6 bases in the middle. The CDR3 runs 14 residues. The germline V gene has CDR1 ENHRY and CDR2 SYGVKD. CDR3 protein: CAISDRQNTGELFF. CDR3 coding DNA: TGTGCCATCAGTGATAGACAGAACACCGGGGAGCTGTTTTTT.

The chain combines TRBV27 with TRBJ1-1; D is possibly TRBD1 (5 bases). The V end was cut by 7 bases, the J end by 0 bases, with 9 bases between. Germline V gene sequence: CDR1 MNHEY, CDR2 SMNVEV (reference sequence). The CDR3 consists of 13 residues. This chain's CDR3 is CASKAGMNTEAFF. DNA of the CDR3: TGTGCCAGCAAAGCAGGGATGAACACTGAAGCTTTCTTT.

This clone was seen only a few times. The chain is built from TRBV6-1 and TRBJ1-5; no reliable D call. V was clipped by 3 bases and J by 0 bases, with 9 bases between them. This CDR3 region has 15 residues. Germline V gives CDR1 MNHNS, CDR2 SASEGT. CDR3 residues: CASSDWGFSNQPQHF. CDR3 DNA sequence: TGTGCCAGCAGTGATTGGGGATTTAGCAATCAGCCCCAGCATTTT.

V is TRBV6-5 and J is TRBJ1-4; no clear D. The CDR3 runs 14 residues. CDR1 is MNHEY, CDR2 SVGAGI, per germline. Between the trimmed V and J ends, which lost 0 bases and 11 bases, there was a span of 13 bases. The CDR3 region has the DNA TGTGCCAGCAGTTACTCGAGAACTGTGAGGAAACTGTTTTTT. Amino acid sequence: CASSYSRTVRKLFF.

The rearrangement links TRBV27 to TRBJ2-7, with TRBD1 as a possible D gene (5 bases). Germline V gives CDR1 MNHEY, CDR2 SMNVEV (reference sequence). V lost 0 bases and J 5 bases, leaving 11 bases between the germline ends. The CDR3 has 14 amino acids. CDR3 in DNA: TGTGCCAGCAGTTTATCAAGGACAATGGACGAGCAGTACTTC. It yields the protein CASSLSRTMDEQYF.

The rearrangement joins TRBV5-5 to TRBJ2-7; the D call may be TRBD1 or TRBD2 (6 bases each). In germline, CDR1 is SGHKS, CDR2 YYEKEE (reference sequence). The CDR3 runs 14 residues. V was shortened by 0 bases and J by 5 bases, with 12 bases between the two germline ends. CDR3 sequence: CASSLATGANEQYF. The CDR3 DNA follows: TGTGCCAGCAGCTTGGCAACGGGGGCTAACGAGCAGTACTTC.

The gene calls are TRBV11-2 and TRBJ1-2; D gene uncertain. The CDR3 contains 13 residues. The germline V gene has CDR1 SGHAT and CDR2 FQNNGV. V lost 1 base and J 6 bases, leaving 9 bases between the germline ends. CDR3 DNA: TGTGCCAGCAGCTTAGCCGGCTTTAATGGCTACACCTTC. It codes for CASSLAGFNGYTF.

V and J are TRBV7-6 and TRBJ2-3; D perhaps matches TRBD2 (6 bases). The CDR3 sequence is 17 residues long. Trimming shortened V by 3 bases and J by 3 bases, and 19 bases separated the two germline ends. From germline, CDR1 is SGHVS and CDR2 FNYEAQ. In DNA form, the CDR3 reads TGTGCCAGCAGCTTGGTTTATCTGGCTAGCGAGACAGATACGCAGTATTTT. It translates to CASSLVYLASETDTQYF.

The gene calls are TRBV7-2 and TRBJ2-7; 8 bases match TRBD1. This CDR3 is 15 amino acids long. V shed 3 bases, J shed 1 base, and the junction held 5 bases outside the gene matches. Germline loops: CDR1 SGHTA, CDR2 FQGNSA. The CDR3: CASSFAGGGSYEQYF. In DNA, the CDR3 is TGTGCCAGCAGCTTTGCAGGGGGCGGTTCCTACGAGCAGTACTTC.

The rearrangement joins TRBV7-6 to TRBJ2-5; D call uncertain. Germline V gives CDR1 SGHVS, CDR2 FNYEAQ. This CDR3 is built from 10 residues. Trimming pared 4 bases from V and 8 bases from J, leaving 5 bases between. In DNA, the CDR3 is TGTGCCAGCAGCTCCGGAACCCAGTACTTC. Translation: CASSSGTQYF.

This clone has more than one count but fewer than ten. The rearrangement uses TRBV7-9 and TRBJ2-5; TRBD2 aligns across 7 bases. CDR3 size: 14 residues. In germline, CDR1 is SEHNR, CDR2 FQNEAQ (reference sequence). V was pared by 4 bases and J by 5 bases, with 7 bases of the junction left unmatched. The CDR3 protein is CASSSGTTWETQYF. CDR3 bases: TGTGCCAGCAGCTCCGGGACTACGTGGGAGACCCAGTACTTC.

The V call is TRBV5-8, the J call TRBJ1-1; D not certain. With 6 bases removed from V and 0 bases from J, the gap between germline ends came to 15 bases. The CDR3 sequence is 15 residues long. Germline V CDR1 and CDR2: SGHTS, YDEGEE. This chain's CDR3 is CASTLKGRMNTEAFF. The CDR3 DNA is TGTGCCAGCACCCTTAAAGGGCGCATGAACACTGAAGCTTTCTTT.